The T cell receptor beta chain under discussion was sequenced for a study of blood T cells in healthy people across ages (dated by TCRdb to about 2015). About the study as a whole: In model experiments, template switching captured roughly one uniquely barcoded TCR beta cDNA molecule for every two T cells. The study measured age-related changes in TCR beta repertoire diversity using deep sequencing normalized with unique cDNA molecular identifiers. The donors were split into four age groups: young (average about 16 years), middle-aged (nearly 40), aged (approximately 60) and long-lived (about 82). To avoid experimental bias, donors of different ages were distributed randomly across sequencing lanes. Two additional independent replicas of 1 million unique cDNA reads from the same blood draw were analyzed for two donors (one aged 18 to 30 and one aged 80 or older).

The 39 donors, aged 6 to 90 years, were systemically healthy Caucasian individuals from Russia. Each donor gave 9 to 10 milliliters of peripheral blood, collected into EDTA-treated Vacutainer tubes. Ficoll-Paque density-gradient centrifugation was used to isolate PBMCs, with at least 7 million per sample. Total RNA was extracted from PBMCs with Trizol reagent, with at least 5.5 micrograms obtained per sample. Naive CD45RAhigh/CD27high T cell percentages were measured by flow cytometry on a PBMC aliquot from every donor. There are a few counts of this clonotype. Its antigen has not been determined. No base quality values were provided; no much bigger clone lies one nucleotide off. Cut back by 8 bases and 4 bases, the V and J ends lie 15 bases apart. CDR1 and CDR2 are read off the germline V gene as KGHDR and SFDVKD. The CDR3, from cysteine to phenylalanine, totals 14 residues. Solely the CDR3 DNA is kept, with 42 bases framed from the first base.

Receptor libraries were prepared by 5' RACE. Sequenced using an Illumina HiSeq 2500. The second PCR ran for about 6 to 12 cycles and used a J-beta primer mix along with a sample-barcoded 5' primer. Each TCR beta cDNA molecule received a unique molecular identifier from a template-switch 5' adaptor carrying 12 random nucleotides. Each sample yielded at least 2.5 million CDR3-containing paired-end reads. First-strand cDNA synthesis was performed from all RNA using the Mint cDNA synthesis kit, with priming by a TRBC-specific oligonucleotide. After uracil-DNA glycosylase treatment, a first 18-cycle PCR used universal primers M1SS and BC2_uni_R on all cDNA. In the original analysis: Each sample was normalized by randomly selecting 1 million high-quality reads, each carrying a distinct molecular identifier. Instead of being binned into consensus sequences, reads that shared molecular identifiers were thrown out. MiTCR, with a Q25 quality threshold and the strictest error-elimination algorithm, was used for CDR3 identification, clonotype clustering and error correction. Lower-bound total TCR beta diversity was estimated with a nonparametric unseen species model using Euler transformation. TCRdb passed the public sequencing reads through fastp at Q25 and MiXCR, retaining productive beta sequences. Each CDR3 protein gets just one entry, which takes the most common genes and DNA from the rows behind it. The V and J calls and clone size are TCRdb's, not the authors'. The sample table holds about 690,000 distinct CDR3 sequences, of which about 43% were seen once. The leading ten clones occupy about 30% of the sample.

What the authors observed across the whole study: As age increased, observed TCR beta diversity per million T cells dropped in a roughly linear way, and a significant reduction was already evident by age about 36. There was a strong correlation between observed TCR beta diversity and the percentage of naive T cells measured by flow cytometry. Estimates of total diversity based on one million sequenced T cells were regarded as lower bounds and as underestimates. Compared with the aged group, more naive CD4+ T cells, fewer expanded clones and increased TCR diversity were shown by the long-lived group, suggesting age selection. Donor CMV infection status was unknown, potentially confounding age-related changes in expanded clonotypes. Since profiling was done on bulk unsorted PBMCs, naive and antigen-experienced compartments could not be conclusively compared.

The chain was built from TRBV24-1 and TRBJ2-3; perhaps TRBD1 is the D gene, with 6 bases matching. This sequence originates from a man of 80 years or more in good health. The sample comprised blood. The CDR3: CATTPRGNADTQYF. The DNA reads as follows: TGTGCCACCACACCCAGGGGTAACGCAGATACGCAGTATTTT.